This T cell receptor (beta chain) was captured in a study of beta chain features in type 1 diabetes. Study-wide findings and caveats: Across patients, naive, central memory and Treg TCRB repertoires exhibited apparently greater similarity than was observed across healthy donors.

In this sample, this clone turned up a few times. Its antigen is still unknown. TCRB transcripts that were expressed got sequenced, as all of the isolated RNA had been reverse transcribed. Each sample of naive, central memory or regulatory T cells had, on average, about 3.5 million reads. Generated by immunoSEQ multiplex PCR, the TCRdb table keeps only in-frame clones and is missing some. The sample yields about 250,000 clones, over 12% seen once. Material: naive CD4+ T cells from blood. This sequence was found in a woman aged 40 to 49 in good health.

The CDR3 loop reads CASSTLAGGLYNEQFF. The CDR3 bases are TGTGCCAGTAGTACCCTAGCGGGGGGCTTATACAATGAGCAGTTCTTC. This chain links TRBV19 with TRBJ2-1, with 11 bases identical to TRBD2. Germline CDR1 is LNHDA and CDR2 is SQIVND (reference sequence). This CDR3 spans 16 amino acids. V shed 4 bases, J shed 4 bases, and the junction held 6 bases outside the gene matches.